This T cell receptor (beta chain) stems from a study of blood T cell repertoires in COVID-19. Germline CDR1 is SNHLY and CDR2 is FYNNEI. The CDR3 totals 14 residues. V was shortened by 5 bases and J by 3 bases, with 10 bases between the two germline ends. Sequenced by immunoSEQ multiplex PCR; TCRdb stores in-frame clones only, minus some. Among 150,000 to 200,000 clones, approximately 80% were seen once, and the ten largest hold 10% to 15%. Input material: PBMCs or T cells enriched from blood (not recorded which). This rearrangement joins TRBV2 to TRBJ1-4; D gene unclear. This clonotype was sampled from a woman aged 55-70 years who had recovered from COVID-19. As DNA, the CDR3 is TGTGCCAGCAGTCGGTACGGTCCTAATGAAAAACTGTTTTTT. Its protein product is CASSRYGPNEKLFF.